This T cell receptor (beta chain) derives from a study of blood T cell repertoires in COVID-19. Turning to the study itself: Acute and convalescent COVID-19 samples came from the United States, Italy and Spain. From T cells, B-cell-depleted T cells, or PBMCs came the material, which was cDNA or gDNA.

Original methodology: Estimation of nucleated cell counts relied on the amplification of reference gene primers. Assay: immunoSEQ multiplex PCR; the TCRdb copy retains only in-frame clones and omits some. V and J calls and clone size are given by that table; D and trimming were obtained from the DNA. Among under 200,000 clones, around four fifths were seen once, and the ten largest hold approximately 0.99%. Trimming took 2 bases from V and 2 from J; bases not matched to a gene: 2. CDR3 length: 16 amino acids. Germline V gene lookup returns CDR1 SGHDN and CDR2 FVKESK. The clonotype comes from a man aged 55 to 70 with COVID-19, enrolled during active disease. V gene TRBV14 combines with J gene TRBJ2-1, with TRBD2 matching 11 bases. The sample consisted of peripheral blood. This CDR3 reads CASSQLAGGAYNEQFF. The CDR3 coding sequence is TGTGCCAGCAGCCAATTAGCGGGAGGGGCCTACAATGAGCAGTTCTTC. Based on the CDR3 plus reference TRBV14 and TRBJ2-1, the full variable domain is EAGVTQFPSHSVIEKGQTVTLRCDPISGHDNLYWYRRVMGKEIKFLLHFVKESKQDESGMPNNRFLAERTGGTYSTLKVQPAELEDSGVYFCASSQLAGGAYNEQFFGPGTRLTVL.